This T cell receptor (beta chain) came from a study of blood T cell repertoires in COVID-19. Study-wide background: Donors in the United States, Italy and Spain gave samples during acute or convalescent COVID-19.

Germline assignment: CDR1 MNHNY and CDR2 SVGAGI (reference sequence). The CDR3 is 16 amino acids. The ends lost 6 bases at V and 5 bases at J; junction bases unmatched: 12. Sequenced by immunoSEQ multiplex PCR; TCRdb stores in-frame clones only, minus some. In the table there are about 440,000 clones, about 87% of which are singletons. The sequence was collected from a woman aged 45-65 years with COVID-19, enrolled during active disease. Sequenced input: peripheral blood. V and J are TRBV6-6 and TRBJ1-4; 7 bases agree with TRBD1. CDR3 bases: TGTGCCAGCAGGACCCCCTTCAAGGGGGCGAATGAAAAACTGTTTTTT. Its translation is CASRTPFKGANEKLFF.